This record concerns one T cell receptor beta chain sequence. Its antigen specificity is not known. Base qualities are not recorded, but no much larger clone differs from it by a single base. The sample comes from a study of blood T cell repertoires in COVID-19 (dated by TCRdb to the early 2020s). With respect to the entire study: The collaborator samples originated in the United States, Italy and Spain and spanned the acute and convalescent phases of COVID-19. A freely available public database, intended as a resource for researchers studying the immune response to SARS-CoV-2, is where the repertoires were released. Samples came from the ongoing ImmuneRACE study (first 160 participants) plus 1,254 subjects from 6 global collaborators. Where available, HLA class I and class II types were obtained from metadata supplied by the sample provider rather than from assay-based typing. The sample metadata nearly always contained a de-identified subject ID, COVID-19 status, age in years and sex. The material from the prospective study consisted of cDNA or gDNA derived from T cells, B-cell-depleted T cells, or PBMCs. Subjects who had been exposed to COVID-19, were actively infected with it, or had recovered from it provided the deeply sampled blood TCRbeta repertoires that made up the dataset.

Collaborating institutions collected whole blood in K2EDTA tubes following their own protocols. Collaborator samples were shipped for TCRbeta analysis as frozen whole blood, isolated PBMCs, or DNA extracted from either sample type. V and J are trimmed by 3 bases and 7 bases, and the gene matches miss 3 bases of the junction. Taken from the germline V gene, the CDR1 and CDR2 loops are KGHSH and LQKENI. The CDR3 measures 14 amino acids from cysteine to phenylalanine. The entry retains the CDR3 DNA only, 42 bases that are in frame from base 1. The immunoSEQ Assay, a bias-controlled multiplex PCR, was used to amplify TCRbeta CDR3 regions from genomic DNA. As for the original processing: The number of nucleated cells in each sample was estimated by amplification of reference gene primers within the assay. To quantify the absolute abundance of each unique TCRbeta CDR3 rearrangement, sequence reads were collapsed and filtered. For each sample, productive Simpson clonality was calculated by taking the square root of Simpson's diversity index across productive rearrangements. TCRdb holds this immuneACCESS table with in-frame rearrangements only. Some clones are missing; in checked studies, unresolved V genes explain under half, and the rest has no known cause. That table furnishes V, J and clone size, whereas the DNA furnished D and trimming. The sample profile shows some 200,000 clones; roughly 84% of them were found once. The leading ten clones occupy less than 15% of the sample.

Findings and caveats that apply to the study as a whole: The amount of clinical and demographic metadata varied by source and participant and was provided uncurated.

This chain joins TRBV18 to TRBJ2-1, and 10 bases in between align with TRBD2. This TCR was sampled from a human donor in a cohort sampled during active COVID-19. The material sequenced was peripheral blood. The DNA is as follows: TGTGCCAGCTCACCTGGGACTAGCGTGAATGAGCAGTTCTTC. The translation is CASSPGTSVNEQFF.